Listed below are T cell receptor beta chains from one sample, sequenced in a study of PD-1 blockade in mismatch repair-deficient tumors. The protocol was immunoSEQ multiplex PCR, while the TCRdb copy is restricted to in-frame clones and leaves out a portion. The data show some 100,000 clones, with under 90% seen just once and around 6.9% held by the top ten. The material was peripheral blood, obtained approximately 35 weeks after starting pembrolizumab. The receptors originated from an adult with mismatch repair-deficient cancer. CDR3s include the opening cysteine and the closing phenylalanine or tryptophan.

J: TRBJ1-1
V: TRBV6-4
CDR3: CASSDRDRGTEAFF

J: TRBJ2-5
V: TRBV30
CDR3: CAWSGTGGVGTQYF

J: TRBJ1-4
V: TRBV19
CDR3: CASSISTGTGHEKLFF

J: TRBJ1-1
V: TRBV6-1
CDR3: CASSVRGAWTEAFF

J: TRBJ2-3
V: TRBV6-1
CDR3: CASSARQGATDTQYF

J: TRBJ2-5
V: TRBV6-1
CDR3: CASSTQGYQETQYF

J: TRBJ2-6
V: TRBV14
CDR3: CASSQFRDRSSGANVLTF

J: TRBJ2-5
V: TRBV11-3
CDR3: CASSLEGQIEETQYF

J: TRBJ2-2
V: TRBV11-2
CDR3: CASSLRYGLAGNTGELFF

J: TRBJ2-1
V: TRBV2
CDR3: CASGTRYGEQFF

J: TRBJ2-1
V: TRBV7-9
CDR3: CASSWTSGNEQFF

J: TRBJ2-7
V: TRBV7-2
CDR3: CASSSNRDRIYEQYF

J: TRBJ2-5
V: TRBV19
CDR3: CASSIDATGTETQYF

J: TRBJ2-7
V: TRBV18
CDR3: CASSPPGLPYEQYF

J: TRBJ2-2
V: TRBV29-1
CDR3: CSVGDRARTGELFF

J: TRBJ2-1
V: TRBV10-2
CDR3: CASSVGSGFDGEFF

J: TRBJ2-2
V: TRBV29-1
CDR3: CSVAANTGELFF

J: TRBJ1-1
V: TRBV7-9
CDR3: CASSLVRGVTEAFF

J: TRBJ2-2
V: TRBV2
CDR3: CASRLTGEVGELFF

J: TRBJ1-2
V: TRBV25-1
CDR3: CASSDHRTTRNYGYTF

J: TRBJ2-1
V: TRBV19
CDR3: CASSIAADSYNEQFF

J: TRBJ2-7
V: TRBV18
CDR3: CATTRGDGSYEQYF

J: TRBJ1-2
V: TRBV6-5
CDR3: CASRLDGGVFGGYTF

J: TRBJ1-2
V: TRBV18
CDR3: CASSPSGGIGNYGYTF